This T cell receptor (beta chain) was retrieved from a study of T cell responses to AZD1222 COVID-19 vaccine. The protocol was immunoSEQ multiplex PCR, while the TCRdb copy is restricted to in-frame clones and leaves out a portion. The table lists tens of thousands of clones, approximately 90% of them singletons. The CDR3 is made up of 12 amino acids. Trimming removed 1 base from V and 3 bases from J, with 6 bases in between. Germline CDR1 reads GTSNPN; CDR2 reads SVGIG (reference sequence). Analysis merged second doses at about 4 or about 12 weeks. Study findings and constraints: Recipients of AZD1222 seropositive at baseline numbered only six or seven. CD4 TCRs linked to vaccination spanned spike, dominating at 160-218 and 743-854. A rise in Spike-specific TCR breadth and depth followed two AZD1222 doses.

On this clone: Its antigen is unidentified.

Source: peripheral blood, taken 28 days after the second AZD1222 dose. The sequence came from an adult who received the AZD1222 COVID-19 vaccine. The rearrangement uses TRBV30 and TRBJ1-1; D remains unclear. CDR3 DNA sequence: TGTGCCTGGAGTGGGTGGGACACTGAAGCTTTCTTT. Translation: CAWSGWDTEAFF. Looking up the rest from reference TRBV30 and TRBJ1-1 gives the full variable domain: SQTIHQWPATLVQPVGSPLSLECTVEGTSNPNLYWYRQAAGRGLQLLFYSVGIGQISSEVPQNLSASRPQDRQFILSSKKLLLSDSGFYLCAWSGWDTEAFFGQGTRLTVV.